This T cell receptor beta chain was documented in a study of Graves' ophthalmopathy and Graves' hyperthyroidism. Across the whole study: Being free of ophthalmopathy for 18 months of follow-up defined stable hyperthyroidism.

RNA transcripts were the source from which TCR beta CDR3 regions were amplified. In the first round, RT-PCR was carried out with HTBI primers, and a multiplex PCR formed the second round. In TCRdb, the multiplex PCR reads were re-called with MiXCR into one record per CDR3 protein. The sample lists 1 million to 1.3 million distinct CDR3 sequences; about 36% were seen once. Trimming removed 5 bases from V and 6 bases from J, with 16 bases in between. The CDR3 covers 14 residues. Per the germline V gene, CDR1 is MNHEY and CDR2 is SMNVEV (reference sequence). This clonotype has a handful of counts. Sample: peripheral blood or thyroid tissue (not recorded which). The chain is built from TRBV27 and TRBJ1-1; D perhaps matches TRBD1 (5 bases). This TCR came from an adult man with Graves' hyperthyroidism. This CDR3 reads CASSRGVGIPEAFF. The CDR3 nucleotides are TGTGCCAGCAGTCGGGGGGTGGGTATCCCTGAAGCTTTCTTT.